This entry lists 22 T cell receptor beta chains sequenced from one sample in a study of patients and donors after allogeneic stem cell transplantation. TCRdb processed the RT-PCR reads anew with MiXCR; each CDR3 protein has one entry. The data contain about 76,000 distinct CDR3 sequences, around 27% of them singletons. Input material: blood, either unsorted or a sorted T cell fraction (not recorded which). The receptors come from a human donor who was either an allogeneic HSCT recipient or a stem cell or donor lymphocyte infusion donor (not recorded which). It is not recorded whose cells these are; they may come from a transplant donor.

This clonotype was recorded many times. The chain employs TRBV9 and TRBJ1-3; D unclear. The CDR3 has 17 amino acids. Germline V CDR1 and CDR2: SGDLS, YYNGEE. The V and J ends lost 0 bases and 0 bases respectively, with 13 bases between them. The CDR3 region is CASSVGVGVLSGNTIYF. The CDR3 DNA is TGTGCCAGCAGCGTAGGAGTTGGGGTACTCTCTGGAAACACCATATATTTT.

This clonotype was counted between two and nine times. The V gene is TRBV5-1, the J gene TRBJ2-7; tentative D call: TRBD2 (5 bases). Trimming stripped 4 bases from V and 2 bases from J, with 19 bases between. The CDR3 is 16 amino acids. Germline V gene lookup returns CDR1 SGHRS and CDR2 YFSETQ. DNA of the CDR3: TGCGCCAGCAGCCCCTCTAACCAAGGGAGCGCCTACGAGCAGTACTTC. Its translation is CASSPSNQGSAYEQYF.

This clonotype was counted only a few times. The chain recombines TRBV7-2 with TRBJ1-3, with 7 bases that match TRBD1. V trimming: 4 bases; J trimming: 3 bases; junction bases outside the gene matches: 9. Germline V gene data show CDR1 as SGHTA and CDR2 as FQGNSA. The CDR3 consists of 16 residues. The DNA of the CDR3 is TGTGCCAGCAGCTCGAACAGGGGAGGTAGTGGAAACACCATATATTTT. Protein: CASSSNRGGSGNTIYF.

This clonotype has more than one count but fewer than ten. This chain uses TRBV6-2 or TRBV6-3 with TRBJ2-1; no reliable D call. The CDR3 is 12 amino acids. Trimming shortened V by 0 bases and J by 15 bases, and 12 bases separated the two germline ends. Germline V gene data show CDR1 as MNHEY and CDR2 as SVGEGT. Written as DNA, the CDR3 is TGTGCCAGCAGTTACTCGTACCCCGCGGCGTTCTTC. Protein sequence: CASSYSYPAAFF.

The rearrangement links TRBV5-1 to TRBJ2-7; 11 nucleotides line up with TRBD2. CDR1 and CDR2 (germline): SGHRS, YFSETQ. V shed 2 bases, J shed 6 bases, and the junction held 7 bases outside the gene matches. The length of the CDR3 is 15 residues. The CDR3 protein is CASSFSLAGVIEQYF. The CDR3 DNA follows: TGCGCCAGCAGCTTCTCACTAGCGGGAGTAATCGAGCAGTACTTC.

This clonotype was observed many times. The rearrangement links TRBV20-1 to TRBJ1-1; TRBD1 matches 10 bases. The CDR3 has 14 amino acids. Germline V gene data show CDR1 as DFQATT and CDR2 as SNEGSKA (reference sequence). Here the CDR3 DNA reads TGCAGCCCTTGGACAGGGGGATTGAACACTGAAGCTTTCTTT. Translation: CSPWTGGLNTEAFF.

This clonotype has only a few counts. This sequence joins TRBV5-1 and TRBJ2-5; TRBD1 agrees at 8 bases. The CDR3 is made up of 15 amino acids. Losses at the gene ends were 4 bases for V and 5 bases for J; bases not matched to a gene: 10. CDR1 is SGHRS and CDR2 is YFSETQ in the germline V gene. CDR3 sequence reads: CASSARDRRFETQYF. In nucleotides, the CDR3 is TGCGCCAGCAGCGCCCGGGACAGGCGGTTCGAGACCCAGTACTTC.

This clonotype was picked up one time. This chain connects TRBV9 to TRBJ2-7, with D unresolved. This CDR3 is 13 amino acids long. The V gene lost 4 bases and the J gene lost 2 bases, with 10 bases spanning the gap. Germline assignment: CDR1 SGDLS and CDR2 YYNGEE. CDR3 protein: CASSTDPTYEQYF. The CDR3 DNA follows: TGTGCCAGCAGCACGGACCCCACCTACGAGCAGTACTTC.

The table lists this clonotype with a few counts. The chain recombines TRBV21-1 with TRBJ1-1; the table names TRBD1, a call not compared with the DNA. TRBV21-1 is reported as a pseudogene. The CDR3 has 10 residues. The CDR3 coding sequence is TGTGCCAGCAGCAAAGTGGGGGCGGTCTTT. It yields the protein CASSKVGAVF.

The gene calls are TRBV11-2 and TRBJ1-2, with D unresolved. V lost 5 bases and J lost 2, with 9 bases in between. There are 13 residues in the CDR3. Looked up from germline, CDR1 is SGHAT and CDR2 is FQNNGV. This CDR3 reads CASSPDMNYGYTF. In DNA, the CDR3 is TGTGCCAGCAGCCCTGACATGAACTATGGCTACACCTTC.

This clonotype was detected a few times. The V call is TRBV15, the J call TRBJ1-1; D perhaps matches TRBD1 (6 bases). This CDR3 is 14 amino acids long. Trimming stripped 2 bases from V and 4 bases from J, with 11 bases between. Germline V gene lookup returns CDR1 LNHNV and CDR2 YYDKDF (reference sequence). In DNA, the CDR3 is TGTGCCACCAGCAGATCACAGGGTATCACTGAAGCTTTCTTT. Translation: CATSRSQGITEAFF.

The chain recombines TRBV27 with TRBJ2-2; 9 nucleotides line up with TRBD1. The CDR3 sequence is 15 residues long. V dropped 5 bases and J dropped 5; count of bases not matched to a gene: 6. Germline CDR1 is MNHEY and CDR2 is SMNVEV (reference sequence). For the CDR3, the DNA is TGTGCCAGCAGTCTTGGGGACAGGGAGACCGGGGAGCTGTTTTTT. This gives the protein CASSLGDRETGELFF.

This clonotype was detected once. The rearrangement joins TRBV6-9 to TRBJ2-7; tentatively, D is TRBD1 (5 bases). Germline lookup yields CDR1 MNHGY and CDR2 SVAAGI. The CDR3 covers 14 residues. Deletions cut 5 bases from V and 0 bases from J, with 11 bases between. CDR3 sequence: CASSPRGGSYEQYF. CDR3 sequence (DNA): TGTGCCAGCAGTCCAAGGGGCGGCTCCTACGAGCAGTACTTC.

Written as DNA, the CDR3 is TGCGCCAGCAGCCAAGGTCGGGCAGCTCACATCTACAATGAGCAGTTCTTC. It is translated as CASSQGRAAHIYNEQFF. The chain is built from TRBV4-1 and TRBJ2-1; the D is unclear. The V end lost 1 base, the J end lost 3 bases, and 16 bases lay between the germline ends. The CDR3 covers 17 residues. Germline V gives CDR1 MGHRA, CDR2 YSYEKL.

As concerns this clonotype: Given a much more abundant clone one base away, this may be a read error. Without the conserved terminal phenylalanine or tryptophan, this CDR3 likely stems from a read error. The chain employs TRBV5-1 and TRBJ1-1, with TRBD1 as a possible D gene (6 bases). Germline values: CDR1 SGHRS, CDR2 YFSETQ. The CDR3 totals 14 residues. V gave up 0 bases and J gave up 7 bases, with 13 bases separating them. The CDR3 nucleotides are TGCGCCAGCAGCTTGGGGGACATCAATTTTGAAGCTTTCTTG. This gives the protein CASSLGDINFEAFL.

The sample holds a few counts of this clonotype. The V and J genes are TRBV12-3 or TRBV12-4 and TRBJ1-3; D remains unclear. The CDR3 has 16 amino acids. Trimming took off 1 base at V and 0 bases at J, with 10 bases between the two ends. The CDR3 protein is CASSLGTPRSGNTIYF. CDR3 bases: TGTGCCAGCAGTTTAGGGACCCCTCGCTCTGGAAACACCATATATTTT.

This clonotype was recorded a few times. The J gene is TRBJ1-1, the V gene TRBV6-5; D gene unclear. The CDR3 is 13 residues long. Looked up from germline, CDR1 is MNHEY and CDR2 is SVGAGI. The V and J ends lost 2 bases and 5 bases respectively, with 9 bases between them. The CDR3 DNA reads as TGTGCCAGCAGTTACCAGGTATCAACTGAAGCTTTCTTT. This codes for CASSYQVSTEAFF.

About this clonotype: This sequence may be a read error, since a much larger clone differs from it by one base. The final CDR3 position lacks the conserved phenylalanine or tryptophan, pointing to a likely read error. No DNA is shown, since the ends of the CDR3 on it are uncertain; the CDR3 is the one TCRdb lists. V gene TRBV20-1 combines with J gene TRBJ1-5; TRBD1, the table's D call, lacks a check against the DNA. Termini included, the CDR3 measures 9 amino acids. Germline CDR1 is DFQATT and CDR2 is SNEGSKA (reference sequence). Here the CDR3 reads CSVSAPGHI.

The chain has TRBV21-1 and TRBJ1-2. TRBV21-1 is deemed a pseudogene. The CDR3 is made up of 13 amino acids. CDR3 sequence: CASSKGRNYGYTF. The CDR3 DNA reads as TGTGCCAGCAGCAAAGGTAGAAACTATGGCTACACCTTC.

This clonotype came up a few times. This chain connects TRBV5-1 to TRBJ1-3; possible D gene TRBD1, 5 bases. CDR1 and CDR2 from the germline V gene are SGHRS and YFSETQ. V was trimmed by 4 bases and J by 4 bases, leaving 15 bases between them. This CDR3 spans 15 amino acids. The DNA of the CDR3 is TGCGCCAGCAGCAATGGGGCAGGGCCCGGAAACACCATATATTTT. Protein product: CASSNGAGPGNTIYF.

This clonotype was found a few times. This chain connects TRBV3-1 to TRBJ1-4; no reliable D call. This CDR3 is built from 12 residues. The V end lost 1 base, the J end lost 7 bases, and 4 bases lay between the germline ends. Per germline, CDR1 LGHDT and CDR2 YNNKEL (reference sequence). The DNA of the CDR3 is TGTGCCAGCAGCCAAGTCGGTGAAAAACTGTTTTTT. It encodes CASSQVGEKLFF.

This clonotype was seen a handful of times. In nucleotides, the CDR3 is TGCAGTGCTAGAGAGGGAGCCCGCTGGCAGGCAGACCTCCACTTT. Its translation is CSAREGARWQADLHF. V usage is TRBV20-1 and J usage is TRBJ1-6; D is ambiguous. The CDR3 contains 15 residues. CDR1 DFQATT and CDR2 SNEGSKA come from the germline V gene (reference sequence). V dropped 0 bases and J dropped 15 bases, with 21 bases sitting between them.